This T cell receptor (beta chain) was profiled in a study of blood T cells in healthy people across ages. Study-wide points: A greater number of naive CD4+ cells and higher diversity distinguished long-lived donors from aged donors. It was not possible, with unsorted PBMCs, to conclusively compare naive and antigen-experienced cells.

This clonotype was seen a handful of times. Its target is not known. Together with a sample-barcoded 5' primer, a J-beta primer mix was included in a second PCR lasting about 7 to 12 cycles. TCRdb redid the calling of the 5' RACE reads with MiXCR, one entry per CDR3 protein. The data show about a million distinct CDR3 sequences, roughly half seen once. This CDR3 has 14 residues. Germline values: CDR1 DFQATT, CDR2 SNEGSKA (reference sequence). J was trimmed by 9 bases and V by 2 bases; bases with no gene match: 7. The sequence was obtained from a woman aged 60-75 years in good health. Sequencing used blood. The genes are TRBV20-1 and TRBJ2-1; TRBD2 agrees at 10 bases. The CDR3 nucleotides are TGCAGTGCTAGACTAGCGGGAGTGGGAGTTGAGCAGTTCTTC. It encodes CSARLAGVGVEQFF.